This entry lists 8 T cell receptor beta chains sequenced from one sample in a study of cytomegalovirus exposure and HLA in healthy donors. With 60 Vbeta and 13 Jbeta primers, the PCR was carried out. Assay used: immunoSEQ multiplex PCR; TCRdb lists only in-frame clones, some missing. This table has more than 85,000 clones, around 75% appearing once. The sequencing sample was made of PBMCs. Receptors were obtained from a man in his thirties or forties in good health and CMV-seronegative.

This chain connects TRBV9 to TRBJ2-7; 13 nucleotides line up with TRBD2. V lost 3 bases to trimming and J lost 3 bases; unmatched junction nucleotides: 3. Germline-derived CDR1 and CDR2 are SGDLS and YYNGEE. This CDR3 is built from 15 residues. The CDR3 nucleotides are TGTGCCAGCAGCGAGGGACTAGCGGGAAACTACGAGCAGTACTTC. It codes for CASSEGLAGNYEQYF.

V gene TRBV18 combines with J gene TRBJ2-5, with 8 bases lining up with TRBD1. Germline V gene data show CDR1 as KGHSH and CDR2 as LQKENI. This CDR3 spans 15 amino acids. V shed 2 bases, J shed 5 bases, and the junction held 7 bases outside the gene matches. The CDR3 sequence is CASSPGQGIGETQYF. The CDR3, as DNA: TGTGCCAGCTCACCAGGACAGGGAATCGGTGAGACCCAGTACTTC.

This rearrangement joins TRBV5-1 to TRBJ1-2; 8 bases fit TRBD1. Germline trimming cut 4 bases from V and 5 bases from J; bases unmatched to any gene: 4. Germline values: CDR1 SGHRS, CDR2 YFSETQ. CDR3 length equals 13 residues. The CDR3 here is CASSPDREYGYTF. CDR3 DNA sequence: TGCGCCAGCAGCCCGGACAGGGAGTATGGCTACACCTTC.

The gene calls are TRBV5-8 and TRBJ2-2, with D perhaps matching TRBD2 (7 bases). The CDR3 is made up of 15 amino acids. Per the germline V gene, CDR1 is SGHTS and CDR2 is YDEGEE. Trimming left V 4 bases short and J 3 bases short, with 13 bases between. The CDR3 loop reads CASSVRGGDTGELFF. As DNA, the CDR3 is TGTGCCAGCAGCGTAAGGGGGGGTGACACCGGGGAGCTGTTTTTT.

This clone appeared once. The rearrangement joins TRBV5-1 to TRBJ2-1; TRBD2 agrees at 7 bases. J was trimmed by 8 bases and V by 4 bases; bases with no gene match: 15. Germline-derived CDR1 and CDR2 are SGHRS and YFSETQ. The CDR3 totals 16 residues. CDR3 protein: CASSPGAGREWDEQFF. CDR3 sequence (DNA): TGCGCCAGCAGCCCGGGAGCGGGGCGCGAATGGGATGAGCAGTTCTTC. Together with reference TRBV5-1 and TRBJ2-1, the CDR3 gives the full variable domain: KAGVTQTPRYLIKTRGQQVTLSCSPISGHRSVSWYQQTPGQGLQFLFEYFSETQRNKGNFPGRFSGRQFSNSRSEMNVSTLELGDSALYLCASSPGAGREWDEQFFGPGTRLTVL.

The rearrangement joins TRBV5-1 to TRBJ2-5; 10 nucleotides align to TRBD2. The CDR3 contains 15 residues. The V gene's germline CDR1 is SGHRS and CDR2 YFSETQ. The trim removed 0 bases at V and 2 bases at J, leaving 1 base unmatched. The CDR3 protein is CASSLALAGQETQYF. The CDR3 DNA follows: TGCGCCAGCAGCTTGGCACTAGCGGGGCAAGAGACCCAGTACTTC. The full variable domain, with the rest looked up from reference TRBV5-1 and TRBJ2-5, is KAGVTQTPRYLIKTRGQQVTLSCSPISGHRSVSWYQQTPGQGLQFLFEYFSETQRNKGNFPGRFSGRQFSNSRSEMNVSTLELGDSALYLCASSLALAGQETQYFGPGTRLLVL.

The chain uses TRBV6-6 and TRBJ2-7, with TRBD1 matching over 7 bases. This CDR3 is built from 15 residues. Per germline, CDR1 MNHNY and CDR2 SVGAGI (reference sequence). V lost 5 bases, J lost 3 bases, and 10 bases stayed unmatched. CDR3 coding DNA: TGTGCCAGCAGTAGAAGACAGGGCAGGGACTACGAGCAGTACTTC. Its translation: CASSRRQGRDYEQYF.

This clone was seen more than once but under ten times. The J gene is TRBJ2-3, the V gene TRBV7-2; no firm D call. The CDR3 has 13 residues. CDR1 is SGHTA, CDR2 FQGNSA, per germline. Trimming took off 1 base at V and 1 base at J, with 3 bases between the two ends. The CDR3 region has the DNA TGTGCCAGCAGCTTAGTCGGCACAGATACGCAGTATTTT. Translation: CASSLVGTDTQYF.